The 3 T cell receptor beta chains listed next were all sequenced from one sample in a study of cytomegalovirus exposure and HLA in healthy donors. TCRdb's copy holds only in-frame clones and misses some; the assay was immunoSEQ multiplex PCR. Among some 140,000 clones listed, about 80% were seen once. Sequencing used PBMCs. All receptors come from a man aged 30 to 45 in good health and CMV-seropositive.

The CDR3 coding sequence is TGTGCCATCAGCCCGACTAGCGGGGGCGCAGGGGGAGAGACCCAGTACTTC. Its translation: CAISPTSGGAGGETQYF. The rearrangement joins TRBV10-3 to TRBJ2-5, with 12 nucleotides matching TRBD2. CDR1 and CDR2 (germline): ENHRY, SYGVKD. CDR3 length equals 17 residues. Losses at the gene ends were 6 bases for V and 4 bases for J; bases not matched to a gene: 12.

This chain links TRBV4-1 with TRBJ2-1, with D uncertain. V gave up 4 bases and J gave up 4 bases, with 8 bases separating them. Germline V gives CDR1 MGHRA, CDR2 YSYEKL. The CDR3 loop spans 13 amino acids. CDR3 nucleotide sequence: TGCGCCAGCAGCCCCCTCCTTTACAATGAGCAGTTCTTC. This codes for CASSPLLYNEQFF.

The chain uses TRBV11-2 and TRBJ2-1; maybe TRBD1 (6 bases). The V gene's germline CDR1 is SGHAT and CDR2 FQNNGV. The CDR3 extends over 15 amino acids. V dropped 4 bases and J dropped 7 bases, with 17 bases sitting between them. The CDR3 protein is CASSSGTTGSNEQFF. CDR3 nucleotides: TGTGCCAGCAGCTCGGGAACAACAGGGTCAAATGAGCAGTTCTTC.